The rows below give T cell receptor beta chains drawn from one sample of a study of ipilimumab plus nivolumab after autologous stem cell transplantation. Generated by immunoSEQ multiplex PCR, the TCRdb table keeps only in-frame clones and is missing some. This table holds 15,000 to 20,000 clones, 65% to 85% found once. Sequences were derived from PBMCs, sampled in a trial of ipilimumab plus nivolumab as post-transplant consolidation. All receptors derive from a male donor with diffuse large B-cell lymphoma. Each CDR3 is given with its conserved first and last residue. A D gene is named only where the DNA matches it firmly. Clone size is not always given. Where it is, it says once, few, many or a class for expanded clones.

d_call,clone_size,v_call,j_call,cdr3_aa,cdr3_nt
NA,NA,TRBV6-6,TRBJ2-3,CASSYRSSTDTQYF,TGTGCCAGCAGTTACCGGAGTAGCACAGATACGCAGTATTTT
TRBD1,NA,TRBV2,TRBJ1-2,CASSEIEIRDRGSGGYTF,TGTGCCAGCAGTGAAATAGAAATCCGGGACAGGGGTAGCGGGGGCTACACCTTC
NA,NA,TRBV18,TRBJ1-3,CASSPLQNTIYF,TGTGCCAGCTCACCGTTGCAGAACACCATATATTTT
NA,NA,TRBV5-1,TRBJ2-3,CASSLAGIGDTQYF,TGCGCCAGCAGCTTGGCTGGGATCGGAGATACGCAGTATTTT
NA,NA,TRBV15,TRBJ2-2,CATSSPLGGHTGELFF,TGTGCCACCAGCAGCCCTTTAGGTGGTCACACCGGGGAGCTGTTTTTT
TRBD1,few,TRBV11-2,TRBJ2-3,CASSLEGGWSTDTQYF,TGTGCCAGCAGCTTAGAAGGGGGCTGGAGCACAGATACGCAGTATTTT
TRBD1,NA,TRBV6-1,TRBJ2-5,CASSVDDRVGSQYF,TGTGCCAGCAGTGTCGACGACAGGGTCGGTAGCCAGTACTTC
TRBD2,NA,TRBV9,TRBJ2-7,CASSVRPGTSGRYEQYF,TGTGCCAGCAGCGTTCGCCCCGGGACTAGCGGCCGCTACGAGCAGTACTTC
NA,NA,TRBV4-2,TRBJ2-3,CASSQDPTGTDTDTQYF,TGTGCCAGCAGCCAAGACCCTACGGGGACGGACACAGATACGCAGTATTTT
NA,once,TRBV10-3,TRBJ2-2,CASSPFRTGELFF,TGTGCCAGCAGCCCATTCAGGACCGGGGAGCTGTTTTTT
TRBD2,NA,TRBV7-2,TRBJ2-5,CASSPRGGGGTQYF,TGTGCCAGCAGCCCCCGGGGGGGCGGGGGGACCCAGTACTTC
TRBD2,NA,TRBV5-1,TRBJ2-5,CASSLFAAGVQETQYF,TGCGCCAGCAGCTTGTTTGCAGCGGGGGTCCAAGAGACCCAGTACTTC
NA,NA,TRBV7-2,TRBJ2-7,CASSPAVDTYEQYF,TGTGCCAGCAGCCCGGCGGTGGACACCTACGAGCAGTACTTC
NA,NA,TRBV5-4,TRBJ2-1,CASSLAGSYNEQFF,TGTGCCAGCAGCTTGGCGGGCTCCTACAATGAGCAGTTCTTC
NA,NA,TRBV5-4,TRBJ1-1,CASSKGSGNTEAFF,TGTGCCAGCAGCAAGGGGTCAGGGAACACTGAAGCTTTCTTT
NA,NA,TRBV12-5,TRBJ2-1,CASGLVAQFF,TGTGCTAGTGGTTTGGTGGCCCAGTTCTTC
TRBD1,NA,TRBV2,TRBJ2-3,CASSRDRETPQYF,TGTGCCAGCAGTCGGGACAGGGAAACTCCGCAGTATTTT
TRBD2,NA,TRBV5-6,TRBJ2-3,CASSLGLAGTWLSTDTQYF,TGTGCCAGCAGCTTGGGTCTAGCGGGGACCTGGTTGAGCACAGATACGCAGTATTTT
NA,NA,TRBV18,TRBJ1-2,CASSPGLPVYGYTF,TGTGCCAGCTCGCCGGGACTCCCCGTTTATGGCTACACCTTC
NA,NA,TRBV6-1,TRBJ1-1,CASTPNRGWSTEAFF,TGTGCCAGCACCCCAAATCGAGGGTGGAGCACTGAAGCTTTCTTT
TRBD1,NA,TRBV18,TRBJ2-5,CASSPDRVQETQYF,TGTGCCAGCTCACCGGACAGGGTACAGGAGACCCAGTACTTC
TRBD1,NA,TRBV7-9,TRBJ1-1,CASTPQGQAGTEAFF,TGTGCCAGCACCCCTCAGGGACAGGCGGGGACTGAAGCTTTCTTT
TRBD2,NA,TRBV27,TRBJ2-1,CASSLGLRRGGYNEQFF,TGTGCCAGCAGTTTAGGCCTAAGGCGGGGGGGCTACAATGAGCAGTTCTTC
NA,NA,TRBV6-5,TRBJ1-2,CASSYSFVDYGYTF,TGTGCCAGCAGTTACTCTTTTGTCGACTATGGCTACACCTTC
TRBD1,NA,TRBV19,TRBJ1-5,CASSQQGDGNQPQHF,TGTGCCAGTAGCCAACAGGGGGATGGCAATCAGCCCCAGCATTTT
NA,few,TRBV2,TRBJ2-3,CASSVFGGTDTQYF,TGTGCCAGCAGTGTTTTTGGGGGCACAGATACGCAGTATTTT
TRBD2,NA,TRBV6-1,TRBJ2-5,CASSDPAGGETQYF,TGTGCCAGCAGTGATCCAGCGGGGGGAGAGACCCAGTACTTC
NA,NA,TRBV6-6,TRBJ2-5,CASSYEVGETQYF,TGTGCCAGCAGTTACGAGGTGGGAGAGACCCAGTACTTC
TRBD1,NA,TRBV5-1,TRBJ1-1,CASSPAGGMNTEAFF,TGCGCCAGCAGCCCCGCAGGGGGGATGAACACTGAAGCTTTCTTT
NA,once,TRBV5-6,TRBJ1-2,CASSLTRWREEGYTF,TGTGCCAGCAGCTTGACCAGATGGAGGGAAGAAGGCTACACCTTC
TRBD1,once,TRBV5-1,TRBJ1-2,CASSSRTGDYGYTF,TGCGCCAGCAGCTCCAGGACAGGGGACTATGGCTACACCTTC
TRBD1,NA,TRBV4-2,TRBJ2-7,CASSLGDRAYEQYF,TGTGCCAGCAGCCTCGGGGACAGGGCATACGAGCAGTACTTC
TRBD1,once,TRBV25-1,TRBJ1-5,CASSEYLEGAQPQHF,TGTGCCAGCAGTGAATATTTGGAGGGGGCTCAGCCCCAGCATTTT
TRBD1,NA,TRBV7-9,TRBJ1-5,CAGDRMPLGTRPQHF,TGTGCCGGGGACAGGATGCCTCTGGGTACCAGGCCCCAGCATTTT
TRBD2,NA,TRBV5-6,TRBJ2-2,CASSFRTSGGRAGELFF,TGTGCCAGCAGCTTCCGGACTAGCGGGGGGAGGGCCGGGGAGCTGTTTTTT
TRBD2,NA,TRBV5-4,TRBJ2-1,CASSLGTSGGAMKFF,TGTGCCAGCAGCTTGGGGACTAGCGGGGGGGCCATGAAGTTCTTC
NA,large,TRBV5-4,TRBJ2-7,CACGRDFGEQYF,TGTGCCTGTGGCCGGGACTTTGGGGAGCAGTACTTC
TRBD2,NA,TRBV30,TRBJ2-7,CAWSVSGRGRRAEQYF,TGTGCCTGGAGTGTTAGCGGGCGCGGCCGGAGGGCCGAGCAGTACTTC
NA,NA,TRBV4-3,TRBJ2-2,CASSRTEGGGELFF,TGCGCCAGCAGCAGAACGGAGGGCGGCGGGGAGCTGTTTTTT
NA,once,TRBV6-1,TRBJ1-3,CASSESGDDSGNTIYF,TGTGCCAGCAGTGAGTCGGGGGACGACTCTGGAAACACCATATATTTT
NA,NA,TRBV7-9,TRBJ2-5,CASSLRPNQETQYF,TGTGCCAGCAGCTTGAGGCCGAACCAAGAGACCCAGTACTTC
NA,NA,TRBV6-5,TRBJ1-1,CASSYQEGWGTEAFF,TGTGCCAGCAGTTACCAGGAGGGCTGGGGGACTGAAGCTTTCTTT
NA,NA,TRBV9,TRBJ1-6,CASSVRPDSTNSPLHF,TGTGCCAGCAGCGTCCGCCCCGACAGCACGAATTCACCCCTCCACTTT
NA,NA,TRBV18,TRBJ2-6,CASSPDSGANVLTF,TGTGCCAGCTCACCGGACTCTGGGGCCAACGTCCTGACTTTC
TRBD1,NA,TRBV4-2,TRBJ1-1,CASSHTGTERPEAFF,TGTGCCAGCAGCCATACCGGGACAGAGAGGCCTGAAGCTTTCTTT